Shown below are 29 T cell receptor beta chains from a single sample sequenced in a study of blood T cell repertoires in COVID-19. The assay was immunoSEQ multiplex PCR, and TCRdb's table has in-frame clones only and misses some. The sample shows some 200,000 clones, 86% of them seen only once. The sequencing sample was made of peripheral blood. All receptors come from a woman older than 75 in a cohort sampled during active or convalescent COVID-19.

The rearrangement joins TRBV29-1 to TRBJ2-3, with 8 nucleotides matching TRBD2. Germline CDR1 SQVTM, CDR2 ANQGSEA. With 6 bases clipped from V and 0 bases from J, the junction kept 14 bases outside the gene matches. The CDR3 extends over 17 amino acids. CDR3 loop: CSVSLAASLTSTDTQYF. The CDR3 nucleotides are TGCAGCGTATCACTAGCGGCCTCTTTAACTAGCACAGATACGCAGTATTTT.

The V and J genes are TRBV6-5 and TRBJ1-1, with 7 bases fitting TRBD1. V lost 6 bases and J lost 0; bases outside the gene matches: 4. CDR3 length: 14 amino acids. CDR1 is MNHEY and CDR2 is SVGAGI in the germline V gene. Here the CDR3 reads CASSRDRLNTEAFF. The CDR3 DNA is TGTGCCAGCAGCCGGGACAGATTGAACACTGAAGCTTTCTTT.

This clone appeared once. The chain uses TRBV28 and TRBJ1-1; TRBD1 matches 10 bases. CDR3 length: 15 residues. J lost 3 bases, V lost 3 bases, and 4 bases had no gene match. Looked up from germline, CDR1 is MDHEN and CDR2 is SYDVKM. The CDR3 DNA is TGTGCCAGCAGTTTGGGGGGACAGGGGCACACTGAAGCTTTCTTT. It is translated as CASSLGGQGHTEAFF.

V is TRBV5-6 and J is TRBJ1-2, with TRBD1 matching over 7 bases. The CDR3 runs 14 residues. V shed 2 bases and J 3 bases; nucleotides not matched to a gene: 4. Per the germline V gene, CDR1 is SGHDT and CDR2 is YYEEEE. CDR3: CASSFLDRDYGYTF. Written as DNA, the CDR3 is TGTGCCAGCAGCTTTCTCGACAGGGACTATGGCTACACCTTC.

This clone appeared a few times. The chain joins TRBV18 to TRBJ1-3; D gene unclear. V was pared by 6 bases and J by 7 bases, with 7 bases between. This CDR3 spans 11 amino acids. Germline CDR1 and CDR2: KGHSH and LQKENI. The CDR3 protein is CASSPGNTIYF. CDR3 nucleotide sequence: TGTGCCAGCTCCCCCGGTAACACCATATATTTT.

This clone was detected once. The chain is built from TRBV6-1 and TRBJ1-4; D may be TRBD1 (6 bases). The CDR3 runs 15 residues. CDR1 MNHNS and CDR2 SASEGT come from the germline V gene. The ends were cut back, 2 bases at V and 11 bases at J, with 18 bases in the middle. CDR3 DNA: TGTGCCAGCAGTGAAATGTCGCAGGGGCAAGGGAAACTGTTTTTT. Protein sequence: CASSEMSQGQGKLFF.

This sequence joins TRBV19 and TRBJ2-5; 9 bases are shared with TRBD2. V was pared by 6 bases and J by 5 bases, with 4 bases of the junction left unmatched. Per germline, CDR1 LNHDA and CDR2 SQIVND (reference sequence). The CDR3 consists of 13 residues. The CDR3 coding sequence is TGTGCCAGTAGAGTAGCGGGAGCGGAGACCCAGTACTTC. Its translation is CASRVAGAETQYF.

The chain is built from TRBV6-2 or TRBV6-3 and TRBJ2-1; 8 bases agree with TRBD1. The junction had 5 bases not matched to a gene; V was cut back by 1 base and J by 3 bases. Germline V gene sequence: CDR1 MNHEY, CDR2 SVGEGT. This CDR3 comprises 16 residues. For the CDR3, the DNA is TGTGCCAGCAGTTACTTGGGGGACAGGATCTACAATGAGCAGTTCTTC. Translating gives CASSYLGDRIYNEQFF.

The chain is built from TRBV27 and TRBJ1-3; D call uncertain. There are 15 residues in the CDR3. In germline, CDR1 is MNHEY, CDR2 SMNVEV (reference sequence). V was trimmed by 1 base and J by 0 bases, leaving 7 bases between them. The CDR3 loop is CASSLLRGSGNTIYF. The DNA for the CDR3 is TGTGCCAGCAGTTTATTGCGCGGCTCTGGAAACACCATATATTTT.

The chain combines TRBV11-3 with TRBJ2-2, with 11 bases identical to TRBD2. This CDR3 has 18 residues. Unmatched junction bases numbered 4, after V lost 1 base and J lost 0 bases. Germline CDR1 SGHNT, CDR2 YENEEA. DNA of the CDR3: TGTGCCAGCAGCTTAGCGCCGGGACTAGCGGCGAACACCGGGGAGCTGTTTTTT. Translation: CASSLAPGLAANTGELFF.

The chain has TRBV14 and TRBJ1-6; the D is unclear. The CDR3 consists of 13 residues. Germline V lookup: CDR1 SGHDN, CDR2 FVKESK. Trimming stripped 2 bases from V and 10 bases from J, with 9 bases between. The CDR3 DNA reads as TGTGCCAGCAGCCAATTTGAGGAATCACCCCTCCACTTT. This codes for CASSQFEESPLHF.

V and J are TRBV28 and TRBJ2-3; TRBD2 matches 8 bases. The germline V gene has CDR1 MDHEN and CDR2 SYDVKM. The CDR3 runs 15 residues. V gave up 1 base and J gave up 0 bases; unmatched junction bases: 0. CDR3 nucleotides: TGTGCCAGCAGTTTATTAGCGGGAAGCACAGATACGCAGTATTTT. This gives the protein CASSLLAGSTDTQYF.

CDR3 nucleotide sequence: TGTGCCAGTAGTACCCGACAGGGGCCCGCGAACACCGGGGAGCTGTTTTTT. This sequence encodes CASSTRQGPANTGELFF. J is TRBJ2-2 and V is TRBV19, with 8 bases that match TRBD1. Germline V lookup: CDR1 LNHDA, CDR2 SQIVND (reference sequence). Trimming cost V 4 bases and J 0 bases; bases outside gene matches: 7. The CDR3 runs 17 residues.

The rearrangement joins TRBV30 to TRBJ2-7, with 7 bases that match TRBD1. Germline CDR1 GTSNPN, CDR2 SVGIG (reference sequence). This CDR3 has 13 amino acids. V shed 3 bases, J shed 1 base, and the junction held 3 bases outside the gene matches. CDR3 in amino acids: CAWRAGGSYEQYF. The DNA of the CDR3 is TGTGCCTGGAGGGCAGGGGGATCCTACGAGCAGTACTTC.

The CDR3 loop is CATSGGSDETQYF. CDR3 bases: TGTGCCACCAGTGGAGGGAGCGACGAGACCCAGTACTTC. This chain connects TRBV24-1 to TRBJ2-5; TRBD2 might be the D (5 bases). The CDR3 contains 13 residues. CDR1 is KGHDR and CDR2 is SFDVKD in the germline V gene. The V end lost 5 bases, the J end lost 5 bases, and 11 bases lay between the germline ends.

The rearrangement uses TRBV7-2 and TRBJ2-1, with 8 positions matching TRBD2. V shed 7 bases, J shed 0 bases, and the junction held 2 bases outside the gene matches. This CDR3 spans 14 amino acids. CDR1 is SGHTA, CDR2 FQGNSA, per germline. This CDR3 is CASTTSGSYNEQFF. CDR3 nucleotide sequence: TGTGCCAGCACTACTAGCGGCTCCTACAATGAGCAGTTCTTC.

Here the CDR3 reads CASSLDPTSGGAQDTQYF. The CDR3 DNA follows: TGCGCCAGCAGCTTGGACCCGACTAGCGGGGGGGCCCAAGATACGCAGTATTTT. The chain is built from TRBV5-1 and TRBJ2-3; 14 bases are shared with TRBD2. V lost 0 bases, J lost 5 bases, and 8 bases stayed unmatched. This CDR3 comprises 18 residues. Germline V gene sequence: CDR1 SGHRS, CDR2 YFSETQ.

The V and J genes are TRBV6-5 and TRBJ2-1; 9 bases are shared with TRBD1. Germline values: CDR1 MNHEY, CDR2 SVGAGI. This CDR3 is 15 amino acids long. J was trimmed by 3 bases and V by 3 bases; bases with no gene match: 3. CDR3 DNA: TGTGCCAGCAGTTATGGACAGGGGCGCTACAATGAGCAGTTCTTC. Translating gives CASSYGQGRYNEQFF.

The chain employs TRBV10-2 and TRBJ1-1; 8 nucleotides agree with TRBD1. This CDR3 is 15 amino acids long. The V segment lost 7 bases and the J segment 3 bases; nucleotides outside the gene matches: 10. Germline V gene data show CDR1 as WSHSY and CDR2 as SAAADI. CDR3 residues: CASNDRTGLYTEAFF. CDR3 nucleotide sequence: TGCGCCAGCAATGATCGGACAGGGTTGTACACTGAAGCTTTCTTT.

This clone was seen just once. V gene TRBV5-1 combines with J gene TRBJ2-2, with a possible D match to TRBD1 (5 bases). Trimming cost V 1 base and J 3 bases, with 10 bases left between them. Germline V lookup: CDR1 SGHRS, CDR2 YFSETQ. The CDR3 covers 15 residues. This CDR3 is CASSLRQSDTGELFF. As DNA, the CDR3 is TGCGCCAGCAGCTTGAGACAGTCAGACACCGGGGAGCTGTTTTTT.

This clone has just one count. This chain connects TRBV28 to TRBJ1-2, with TRBD1 as a possible D gene (6 bases). V was clipped by 3 bases and J by 8 bases, with 16 bases between them. Per germline, CDR1 MDHEN and CDR2 SYDVKM. This CDR3 comprises 14 residues. CDR3: CASSFGRGPSGYTF. CDR3 nucleotides: TGTGCCAGCAGTTTCGGCAGGGGACCTAGCGGCTACACCTTC.

The chain links TRBV19 to TRBJ2-7, with unresolved D. Germline CDR1 is LNHDA and CDR2 is SQIVND (reference sequence). The CDR3 is made up of 15 amino acids. Trimming shortened V by 1 base and J by 2 bases, and 12 bases separated the two germline ends. The DNA for the CDR3 is TGTGCCAGTAGTATAGGAGCAGGCCTGACCTACGAGCAGTACTTC. This sequence encodes CASSIGAGLTYEQYF.

V usage is TRBV25-1 and J usage is TRBJ2-3; TRBD1 matches 9 bases. Germline loops: CDR1 MGHDK, CDR2 SYGVNS. The V gene end was trimmed by 8 bases and the J gene end by 0 bases; junction bases not matched to a gene: 3. There are 14 residues in the CDR3. The CDR3 reads CASGQGFSTDTQYF. Here the CDR3 DNA reads TGTGCCAGCGGACAGGGGTTTAGCACAGATACGCAGTATTTT.

The chain carries TRBV10-1 and TRBJ2-3, with D possibly matching TRBD1 (5 bases). Germline V gene lookup returns CDR1 WNHNN and CDR2 SYGVQD (reference sequence). CDR3 length: 17 residues. The V and J ends lost 0 bases and 1 base respectively, with 14 bases between them. This chain's CDR3 is CASSESVYRFGTDTQYF. The CDR3 coding sequence is TGCGCCAGCAGTGAGTCGGTGTACAGGTTCGGCACAGATACGCAGTATTTT.

In this sample, this clone turned up once. The chain employs TRBV5-5 and TRBJ1-2, with TRBD1 matching 8 bases. This CDR3 comprises 16 residues. Germline assignment: CDR1 SGHKS and CDR2 YYEKEE (reference sequence). V was pared by 1 base and J by 2 bases, with 7 bases of the junction left unmatched. CDR3 loop: CASSLPRTGINYGYTF. In DNA form, the CDR3 reads TGTGCCAGCAGCTTGCCGCGGACAGGGATAAACTATGGCTACACCTTC.

The gene calls are TRBV13 and TRBJ1-2, with 7 bases identical to TRBD1. CDR1 PRHDT and CDR2 FYEKMQ come from the germline V gene (reference sequence). The V segment lost 5 bases and the J segment 6 bases; nucleotides outside the gene matches: 9. The CDR3 extends over 14 amino acids. In nucleotides, the CDR3 is TGTGCCAGCAGCGACCTAAACAGGGGAAATGGCTACACCTTC. Translating gives CASSDLNRGNGYTF. Full variable domain (rest looked up from reference TRBV13 and TRBJ1-2): AAGVIQSPRHLIKEKRETATLKCYPIPRHDTVYWYQQGPGQDPQFLISFYEKMQSDKGSIPDRFSAQQFSDYHSELNMSSLELGDSALYFCASSDLNRGNGYTFGSGTRLTVV.

This clone was seen only a few times. Other DNA sequences in the sample encode the same CDR3. The chain uses TRBV18 and TRBJ2-5; maybe TRBD1 (6 bases). The CDR3 is 13 residues long. Germline loops: CDR1 KGHSH, CDR2 LQKENI. V lost 3 bases and J 5 bases, leaving 10 bases between the germline ends. DNA for the CDR3: TGTGCCAGCTCACCCCAGGGGCCGGAGACCCAGTACTTC. It encodes CASSPQGPETQYF.

The rearrangement uses TRBV21-1 and TRBJ1-2; the D call of TRBD1 is as the table states it, not checked on the DNA. TRBV21-1 is a listed pseudogene. The CDR3 loop spans 15 amino acids. The CDR3 coding sequence is TGTGCCAGCAAACCCCCGGGACAGTTCTTCTATGGCTACACCTTC. This sequence encodes CASKPPGQFFYGYTF.

The chain recombines TRBV20-1 with TRBJ1-2, with D possibly TRBD1 on 6 matching bases. Germline V gives CDR1 DFQATT, CDR2 SNEGSKA (reference sequence). Trimming pared 3 bases from V and 7 bases from J, leaving 24 bases between. The CDR3 extends over 16 amino acids. The CDR3: CSASQVLRTVIGGYTF. The CDR3 coding sequence is TGCAGTGCTAGTCAGGTCTTGAGGACAGTAATAGGTGGCTACACCTTC.